One and the same sample provided the 28 T cell receptor beta chains below, sequenced in a study of T-cell reconstitution after alpha-beta-depleted transplantation in children. A TCRbeta library incorporating unique molecular identifiers was prepared. TCRdb redid the calling of the PCR reads with MiXCR, one entry per CDR3 protein. The table records 900,000 or so distinct CDR3 sequences, roughly 15% of them present only once. The specimen comprised PBMCs, mostly from graft donor cells, sampled 360 days after TCRalphabeta/CD19-depleted stem cell transplant. Source of these receptors: a male patient under 18 who had a stem cell transplant for acute lymphoblastic leukemia, so the T cells may come from the graft donor.

The chain employs TRBV2 and TRBJ2-4; tentative D call: TRBD2 (7 bases). The CDR3 extends over 15 amino acids. Trimming stripped 5 bases from V and 7 bases from J, with 18 bases between. Germline V lookup: CDR1 SNHLY, CDR2 FYNNEI. The CDR3, as DNA: TGTGCCAGCAGTCCTGGGGGGGCTTTGCGGAACATTCAGTACTTC. Translation: CASSPGGALRNIQYF.

This clonotype appeared many times. This sequence joins TRBV5-5 and TRBJ1-5; no clear D gene. Germline loops: CDR1 SGHKS, CDR2 YYEKEE (reference sequence). This CDR3 comprises 15 residues. Trimming took 0 bases from V and 2 from J, leaving 9 bases between them. CDR3 residues: CASSLARGGNQPQHF. The CDR3 bases are TGTGCCAGCAGCTTGGCCCGGGGTGGCAATCAGCCCCAGCATTTT.

This clonotype appeared many times. The chain carries TRBV4-2 and TRBJ2-1; possibly TRBD1 or TRBD2 for D (5 bases each). With 4 bases removed from V and 0 bases from J, the gap between germline ends came to 10 bases. The V gene's germline CDR1 is LGHNA and CDR2 YNFKEQ. CDR3 length: 15 amino acids. CDR3 in DNA: TGTGCCAGCAGCCGGGACCTGAGCTCCTACAATGAGCAGTTCTTC. Translated: CASSRDLSSYNEQFF.

The chain recombines TRBV7-2 with TRBJ2-7, with D possibly matching TRBD1 (6 bases). The germline V gene encodes CDR1 SGHTA and CDR2 FQGNSA. CDR3 length: 15 residues. Deletions cut 6 bases from V and 0 bases from J, with 15 bases between. The CDR3 DNA follows: TGTGCCAGCAGTTGGGGACACCTAGTCTCCTACGAGCAGTACTTC. Residues: CASSWGHLVSYEQYF.

The chain recombines TRBV11-2 with TRBJ2-3, with TRBD2 matching over 7 bases. V lost 5 bases, J lost 2 bases, and 7 bases stayed unmatched. CDR3 length: 15 residues. Germline V gene sequence: CDR1 SGHAT, CDR2 FQNNGV. CDR3 protein: CASSTSSGHTDTQYF. The CDR3 bases are TGTGCCAGCAGCACCTCTAGCGGCCACACAGATACGCAGTATTTT. The full variable domain, in which reference TRBV11-2 and TRBJ2-3 provide the parts outside the CDR3, is EAGVAQSPRYKIIEKRQSVAFWCNPISGHATLYWYQQILGQGPKLLIQFQNNGVVDDSQLPKDRFSAERLKGVDSTLKIQPAKLEDSAVYLCASSTSSGHTDTQYFGPGTRLTVL.

In its sample, this clonotype was seen a few times. The V gene is TRBV2, the J gene TRBJ2-4; 8 bases align to TRBD2. Losses at the gene ends were 4 bases for V and 7 bases for J; bases not matched to a gene: 9. From germline, CDR1 is SNHLY and CDR2 FYNNEI. The CDR3 totals 15 residues. CDR3 residues: CASSVHRGRSNIQYF. DNA for the CDR3: TGTGCCAGCAGTGTCCATCGCGGGAGGAGTAACATTCAGTACTTC.

Only a few counts were recorded for this clonotype. CDR3 nucleotide sequence: TGTGCCAGCAGCTTAGAACGTGGACAGGGTGTGACCCAGTACTTC. It yields the protein CASSLERGQGVTQYF. The rearrangement joins TRBV7-8 to TRBJ2-5, with 8 bases fitting TRBD1. Trimming at V came to 1 base and at J to 7 bases, leaving 8 bases not matched to a gene. This CDR3 is 15 amino acids long. Germline CDR1 SGHVS, CDR2 FQNEAQ.

The chain uses TRBV7-9 and TRBJ1-4; unclear D gene. The CDR3 runs to 14 residues. CDR1 and CDR2 (germline): SEHNR, FQNEAQ (reference sequence). Trimming left V 6 bases short and J 5 bases short, with 13 bases between. CDR3: CASRPGRINEKLFF. In DNA form, the CDR3 reads TGTGCCAGCAGACCCGGACGGATCAATGAAAAACTGTTTTTT.

Only a few counts were recorded for this clonotype. The chain recombines TRBV14 with TRBJ2-1; 8 bases are a match to TRBD2. Germline-derived CDR1 and CDR2 are SGHDN and FVKESK. The trim removed 0 bases at V and 1 base at J, leaving 23 bases unmatched. There are 23 residues in the CDR3. Written as DNA, the CDR3 is TGTGCCAGCAGCCAAGATGTGAGATTCGGACTAGCTACCTACCAGGGGTCCTACAATGAGCAGTTCTTC. This sequence encodes CASSQDVRFGLATYQGSYNEQFF.

This clonotype was counted only a few times. CDR3: CSVVPSDNEQFF. DNA of the CDR3: TGCAGCGTTGTCCCCAGTGACAATGAGCAGTTCTTC. The chain uses TRBV29-1 and TRBJ2-1; D call uncertain. Looked up from germline, CDR1 is SQVTM and CDR2 is ANQGSEA. Trimming took 4 bases from V and 5 from J, leaving 9 bases between them. CDR3 length: 12 residues.

This clonotype was detected only a few times. The V and J genes are TRBV7-6 and TRBJ2-3; the D gene could be TRBD1 or TRBD2 (6 bases each). The V end was cut by 5 bases, the J end by 2 bases, with 14 bases between. Per germline, CDR1 SGHVS and CDR2 FNYEAQ. CDR3 length: 15 amino acids. CDR3 DNA: TGTGCCAGCAGCCGCGTGGGGGGCCCCACAGATACGCAGTATTTT. It translates to CASSRVGGPTDTQYF.

This clonotype was recorded at least ten times. The chain carries TRBV12-3 or TRBV12-4 and TRBJ1-2; no reliable D call. The CDR3 runs 13 residues. The germline V and J ends were trimmed by 1 base and 2 bases, with 5 bases remaining between them. This CDR3 is CASSLGKNYGYTF. CDR3 DNA: TGTGCCAGCAGTTTAGGCAAAAACTATGGCTACACCTTC.

This clonotype has a count of ten or more. The chain uses TRBV18 and TRBJ2-2, with 7 positions matching TRBD1. The V and J ends lost 8 bases and 0 bases, in that order; junction bases with no gene match: 9. This CDR3 is 16 amino acids long. The germline V gene encodes CDR1 KGHSH and CDR2 LQKENI. CDR3 amino acids: CASSPRQGTNTGELFF. The CDR3 DNA reads as TGTGCCAGCAGCCCGAGACAGGGCACGAACACCGGGGAGCTGTTTTTT.

At least ten counts were recorded for this clonotype. The rearrangement uses TRBV20-1 and TRBJ1-2; no clear D gene. The CDR3 spans 11 residues. V was pared by 2 bases and J by 0 bases, with 1 base between. Germline CDR1 reads DFQATT; CDR2 reads SNEGSKA (reference sequence). The CDR3 region has the DNA TGCAGTGCTAGATCTAACTATGGCTACACCTTC. This translates into CSARSNYGYTF.

This clonotype was found a few times. The genes are TRBV5-1 and TRBJ2-1; 7 positions agree with TRBD1. The CDR3 has 16 amino acids. The V gene's germline CDR1 is SGHRS and CDR2 YFSETQ. With 1 base clipped from V and 2 bases from J, the junction kept 6 bases outside the gene matches. In DNA form, the CDR3 reads TGCGCCAGCAGCTTGCTAACAGGGGAACCCTACAATGAGCAGTTCTTC. Translated, it gives CASSLLTGEPYNEQFF.

This clonotype has more than one count but fewer than ten. The chain carries TRBV5-1 and TRBJ2-3; TRBD2 agrees at 13 bases. V trimming: 1 base; J trimming: 5 bases; junction bases outside the gene matches: 4. CDR1 and CDR2 (germline): SGHRS, YFSETQ. This CDR3 is built from 16 residues. The CDR3 DNA reads as TGCGCCAGCAGCTTGATAGGGACTAGCGGGAAAGATACGCAGTATTTT. Its protein is CASSLIGTSGKDTQYF.

The chain recombines TRBV11-2 with TRBJ2-3; D gene uncertain. V was cut by 7 bases and J by 1 base, with 18 bases left in between. The V gene's germline CDR1 is SGHAT and CDR2 FQNNGV. The CDR3 is 16 residues long. The DNA of the CDR3 is TGTGCCAGCACCTCTCTCGGGCGGAGACGCACAGATACGCAGTATTTT. Translated: CASTSLGRRRTDTQYF. Full variable domain (outside the CDR3, taken from reference TRBV11-2 and TRBJ2-3): EAGVAQSPRYKIIEKRQSVAFWCNPISGHATLYWYQQILGQGPKLLIQFQNNGVVDDSQLPKDRFSAERLKGVDSTLKIQPAKLEDSAVYLCASTSLGRRRTDTQYFGPGTRLTVL.

The chain couples TRBV3-1 to TRBJ2-3, with D perhaps being TRBD1 or TRBD2 (6 bases each). V was clipped by 0 bases and J by 4 bases, with 14 bases between them. The length of the CDR3 is 16 residues. CDR1 LGHDT and CDR2 YNNKEL come from the germline V gene (reference sequence). CDR3 sequence reads: CASSQDSGGRADTQYF. CDR3 nucleotides: TGTGCCAGCAGCCAAGATTCCGGGGGCCGGGCAGATACGCAGTATTTT.

This chain uses TRBV5-1 with TRBJ2-1; 11 nucleotides align to TRBD2. The CDR3 loop spans 15 amino acids. The germline V gene encodes CDR1 SGHRS and CDR2 YFSETQ. After removal of 4 bases from V and 2 bases from J, the junction contained 2 bases not matched to a gene. The CDR3 DNA sequence: TGCGCCAGCAGCAAGACTAGCGGGGCCTACAATGAGCAGTTCTTC. It codes for CASSKTSGAYNEQFF.

CDR3 bases: TGCGCCAGCAGCTTGGCCCCAACTACCTACAATGAGCAGTTCTTC. Translating it yields CASSLAPTTYNEQFF. V and J are TRBV5-1 and TRBJ2-1; no definite D call. V dropped 0 bases and J dropped 2 bases, with 9 bases sitting between them. Germline V lookup: CDR1 SGHRS, CDR2 YFSETQ. The CDR3 sequence is 15 residues long.

This clonotype was counted only a few times. CDR3 sequence reads: CASRNLGGETQYF. In nucleotides, the CDR3 is TGTGCCAGCAGGAATCTAGGGGGGGAGACCCAGTACTTC. V is TRBV7-2 and J is TRBJ2-5; tentatively, D is TRBD1 or TRBD2 (6 bases each). V dropped 6 bases and J dropped 5 bases, with 13 bases sitting between them. The CDR3 runs to 13 residues. Germline V CDR1 and CDR2: SGHTA, FQGNSA.

This clonotype has more than one count but fewer than ten. This rearrangement joins TRBV20-1 to TRBJ2-1; D unresolved. The germline gives CDR1 DFQATT, CDR2 SNEGSKA (reference sequence). This CDR3 contains 13 residues. The ends were cut back, 0 bases at V and 9 bases at J, with 12 bases in the middle. The CDR3 region has the DNA TGCAGTGCTAGAGATGTCGCGCGGACTGAGCAGTTCTTC. Its translation: CSARDVARTEQFF.

The V and J genes are TRBV3-1 and TRBJ2-1, with TRBD2 identical over 11 bases. This CDR3 is built from 16 residues. V was clipped by 5 bases and J by 6 bases; unmatched bases: 9. Germline V gives CDR1 LGHDT, CDR2 YNNKEL (reference sequence). This CDR3 reads CASSWGLAEQINEQFF. The CDR3 nucleotides read TGTGCCAGCAGCTGGGGACTAGCGGAACAGATCAATGAGCAGTTCTTC.

The table lists this clonotype with a few counts. This sequence joins TRBV4-1 and TRBJ2-6; D remains unclear. The CDR3 is made up of 17 amino acids. CDR1 and CDR2 from the germline V gene are MGHRA and YSYEKL. The germline V and J ends were trimmed by 0 bases and 0 bases, with 9 bases remaining between them. CDR3 DNA sequence: TGCGCCAGCAGCCAAGATCCAGGCCGCTCTGGGGCCAACGTCCTGACTTTC. This sequence encodes CASSQDPGRSGANVLTF.

V gene TRBV4-1 combines with J gene TRBJ2-1; 12 nucleotides line up with TRBD2. Germline V gene sequence: CDR1 MGHRA, CDR2 YSYEKL. This CDR3 has 17 residues. V lost 1 base and J lost 8; bases outside the gene matches: 9. The CDR3 loop reads CASSQGYLAGGGDEQFF. The CDR3, as DNA: TGCGCCAGCAGCCAAGGCTATCTAGCGGGAGGGGGGGATGAGCAGTTCTTC.

The CDR3, as DNA: TGCGCCAGCACCGGACCCCCCCTGGCAGCAGATACGCAGTATTTT. Residues: CASTGPPLAADTQYF. This chain connects TRBV5-1 to TRBJ2-3; the D is unclear. This CDR3 contains 15 residues. Germline V gene data show CDR1 as SGHRS and CDR2 as YFSETQ. The V and J ends lost 6 bases and 4 bases respectively, with 18 bases between them.

The rearrangement uses TRBV6-1 and TRBJ1-2; D is unclear. Per the germline V gene, CDR1 is MNHNS and CDR2 is SASEGT. The CDR3 sequence is 15 residues long. Deletions cut 3 bases from V and 0 bases from J, with 11 bases between. Written as DNA, the CDR3 is TGTGCCAGCAGTGATTGGACCAGGTCTAACTATGGCTACACCTTC. Translated: CASSDWTRSNYGYTF.

The chain carries TRBV5-1 and TRBJ2-1; possible D gene TRBD2, 5 bases. CDR1 and CDR2 (germline): SGHRS, YFSETQ. The CDR3 totals 11 residues. V was clipped by 1 base and J by 15 bases, with 11 bases between them. CDR3 DNA: TGCGCCAGCAGCTTGTCGGTAGCGTGGTTCTTC. It encodes CASSLSVAWFF.